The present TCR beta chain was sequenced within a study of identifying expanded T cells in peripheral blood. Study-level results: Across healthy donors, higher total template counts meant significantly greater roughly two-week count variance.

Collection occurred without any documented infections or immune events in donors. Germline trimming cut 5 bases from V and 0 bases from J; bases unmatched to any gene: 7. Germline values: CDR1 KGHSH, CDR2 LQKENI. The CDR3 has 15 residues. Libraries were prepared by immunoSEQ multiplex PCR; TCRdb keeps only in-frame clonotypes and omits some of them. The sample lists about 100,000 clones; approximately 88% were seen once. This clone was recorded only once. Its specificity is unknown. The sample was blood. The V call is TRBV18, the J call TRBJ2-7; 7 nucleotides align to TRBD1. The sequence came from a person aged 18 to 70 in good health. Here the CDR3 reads CASSNYRQGSYEQYF. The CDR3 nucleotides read TGTGCCAGCTCAAACTACAGACAGGGCTCCTACGAGCAGTACTTC. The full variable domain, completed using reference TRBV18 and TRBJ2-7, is NAGVMQNPRHLVRRRGQEARLRCSPMKGHSHVYWYRQLPEEGLKFMVYLQKENIIDESGMPKERFSAEFPKEGPSILRIQQVVRGDSAAYFCASSNYRQGSYEQYFGPGTRLTVT.